Given below is one TCR beta chain in context. Libraries were prepared by immunoSEQ multiplex PCR; TCRdb keeps only in-frame clonotypes and omits some of them. The table shows around 40,000 clones, with approximately 90% occurring only once. The record originates from a study of T cell changes during pregnancy in multiple sclerosis. There are 19 residues in the CDR3. The sequencing used CD4+ T cells from peripheral blood mononuclear cells, collected after pregnancy. The chain recombines TRBV21-1 with TRBJ2-7; the table names TRBD2, a call not compared with the DNA. TRBV21-1 has pseudogene status. This sequence originates from a female donor in good health, enrolled as a control in a pregnancy study. In DNA, the CDR3 is TGTGCCAGCACCGACCTAGCGGGGGGTTCCCCGACCCTCTCCTACGAGCAGTACTTC. Translation: CASTDLAGGSPTLSYEQYF.